The 11 T cell receptor beta chains reported below all come from one sample, sequenced in a study of T cells in women clearing cervical HPV infection. The data were produced by immunoSEQ multiplex PCR, yet TCRdb's version contains in-frame clones alone and is incomplete. This table holds 31,000 or so clones. The sample taken for sequencing was blood buffy coat. The source is a woman aged 18 to 75 with a cervical HPV16 infection that either progressed to CIN3+ or cleared (not recorded which).

Note on this clone: Read data end 3 residues before the CDR3 end; the end is taken from the germline J gene. This chain links TRBV12-5 with TRBJ2-5; D is undetermined. V gave up 2 bases and J gave up 5 bases, with 12 bases separating them. This CDR3 is 14 amino acids long. Germline lookup yields CDR1 LGHNT and CDR2 FRNRAP. The part of the CDR3 DNA that was read is TGTGCTAGTGGTTTGCCCTCTCCGTTGGAGACC. As protein: CASGLPSPLET. The full CDR3 reads CASGLPSPLETQYF.

About this clone: The read is 3 residues too short to cover the CDR3 end, so that end is filled in from the germline J gene. This rearrangement joins TRBV20-1 to TRBJ2-5; D may be TRBD2 (7 bases). CDR3 length: 14 residues. Germline V lookup: CDR1 DFQATT, CDR2 SNEGSKA (reference sequence). The ends were cut back, 6 bases at V and 5 bases at J, with 19 bases in the middle. The chain's CDR3 is CSAPGRGLVETQYF. The covered CDR3 bases are TGCAGTGCCCCGGGGCGGGGGCTTGTGGAGACC.

Worth noting for this clone: The CDR3 goes on 3 residues after the read ends, and that part is filled in from the germline J gene. V and J are TRBV20-1 and TRBJ2-7, with 8 nucleotides matching TRBD2. Losses at the gene ends were 5 bases for V and 1 base for J; bases not matched to a gene: 7. Looked up from germline, CDR1 is DFQATT and CDR2 is SNEGSKA (reference sequence). This CDR3 has 14 amino acids. Partial CDR3 DNA: TGCAGTGCTCCCAGCGGGAGTGAGTCCTACGAG. It yields the protein CSAPSGSESYE. The CDR3 in full is CSAPSGSESYEQYF.

Note on this clone: The read terminates 3 residues ahead of where the CDR3 ends, so the germline J gene completes it. This chain uses TRBV6-1 with TRBJ1-5; D is possibly TRBD1 (6 bases). V lost 4 bases and J lost 3, with 13 bases in between. Germline assignment: CDR1 MNHNS and CDR2 SASEGT. The CDR3 spans 15 residues. CDR3 residues: CASSARDNNNQPQHF. The part of the CDR3 DNA that was read is TGTGCCAGCAGTGCCCGGGACAACAACAATCAGCCC.

This clone counts as medium-sized by frequency. The read terminates 3 residues ahead of where the CDR3 ends, so the germline J gene completes it. The gene calls are TRBV5-6 and TRBJ2-2; unclear D gene. The CDR3 is 12 amino acids. Between the trimmed V and J ends, which lost 2 bases and 5 bases, there was a span of 4 bases. The germline CDR1 and CDR2 sequences are SGHDT and YYEEEE. The sequenced part of the CDR3 DNA is TGTGCCAGCAGCTTTGTAACCGGGGAG. Its translation: CASSFVTGE. The full CDR3 sequence reads CASSFVTGELFF.

With respect to this clone: The CDR3 is cut off 3 residues early in the read; its end comes from the germline J gene. The chain combines TRBV20-1 with TRBJ2-2, with 8 positions matching TRBD1. CDR3 size: 13 residues. Per germline, CDR1 DFQATT and CDR2 SNEGSKA (reference sequence). CDR3 protein: CSARVTGVEKLFF. CDR3 DNA, as far as it was read: TGCAGTGCTAGAGTGACAGGGGTTGAAAAG.

For this clone: The sequence runs out 3 residues before the end of the CDR3; the remainder is reconstructed from the germline J gene. The chain couples TRBV12-3 or TRBV12-4 to TRBJ2-7; 8 bases match TRBD2. This CDR3 region has 14 residues. V shed 2 bases and J 5 bases; nucleotides not matched to a gene: 5. The covered CDR3 bases are TGTGCCAGCAGTTTAACCGGGGGGGAGGACGAG. Amino acids: CASSLTGGEDE. Given in full, the CDR3 is CASSLTGGEDEQYF.

To note about this clone: Read data end 3 residues before the CDR3 end; the end is taken from the germline J gene. The rearrangement joins TRBV2 to TRBJ2-3, with TRBD2 matching 9 bases. This CDR3 region has 16 residues. With 0 bases clipped from V and 1 base from J, the junction kept 2 bases outside the gene matches. Germline lookup yields CDR1 SNHLY and CDR2 FYNNEI. CDR3 sequence: CASSEAASGGTDTQYF. CDR3 DNA, as far as it was read: TGTGCCAGCAGTGAAGCGGCTAGCGGGGGCACAGATACG. Full variable domain (remainder filled in from reference TRBV2 and TRBJ2-3): EPEVTQTPSHQVTQMGQEVILRCVPISNHLYFYWYRQILGQKVEFLVSFYNNEISEKSEIFDDQFSVERPDGSNFTLKIRSTKLEDSAMYFCASSEAASGGTDTQYFGPGTRLTVL.

A remark on this clone: The read ends 3 residues shy of where the CDR3 ends; the end is completed using the germline J gene. The chain is built from TRBV5-4 and TRBJ2-7, with D possibly matching TRBD1 (5 bases). CDR1 is SGHNT and CDR2 is YYREEE in the germline V gene (reference sequence). The CDR3 sequence is 15 residues long. V lost 0 bases, J lost 2 bases, and 12 bases lay in between. Partial CDR3 DNA: TGTGCCAGCAGCTTGGCCGGCCAGGGAACCTACGAG. It specifies CASSLAGQGTYE. The full CDR3 protein is CASSLAGQGTYEQYF. The full variable domain, its missing parts supplied by reference TRBV5-4 and TRBJ2-7, is ETGVTQSPTHLIKTRGQQVTLRCSSQSGHNTVSWYQQALGQGPQFIFQYYREEENGRGNFPPRFSGLQFPNYSSELNVNALELDDSALYLCASSLAGQGTYEQYFGPGTRLTVT.

On this clone: The observed sequence ends 3 residues before the CDR3 terminus, with the missing tail filled in from the germline J gene. The chain carries TRBV7-6 and TRBJ2-1; 7 positions agree with TRBD2. CDR3 length: 12 residues. Unmatched junction bases numbered 1, after V lost 3 bases and J lost 8 bases. Per the germline V gene, CDR1 is SGHVS and CDR2 is FNYEAQ. The sequenced part of the CDR3 DNA is TGTGCCAGCAGCTTTGGGGGGGATGAG. It translates to CASSFGGDE. The full CDR3 protein is CASSFGGDEQFF.

About this clone: The read ends 3 residues shy of where the CDR3 ends; the end is completed using the germline J gene. The chain carries TRBV9 and TRBJ2-7; 10 bases line up with TRBD2. CDR1 SGDLS and CDR2 YYNGEE come from the germline V gene. With 0 bases clipped from V and 5 bases from J, the junction kept 8 bases outside the gene matches. The CDR3 totals 16 residues. The covered CDR3 bases are TGTGCCAGCAGCGTAGATAGCGGGAGGAATTGGGACGAG. Encoded protein: CASSVDSGRNWDE. The full-length CDR3 reads as CASSVDSGRNWDEQYF. Using reference TRBV9 and TRBJ2-7 for the parts outside the CDR3, the full variable domain is DSGVTQTPKHLITATGQRVTLRCSPRSGDLSVYWYQQSLDQGLQFLIQYYNGEERAKGNILERFSAQQFPDLHSELNLSSLELGDSALYFCASSVDSGRNWDEQYFGPGTRLTVT.